Shown below are 23 T cell receptor beta chains from a single sample sequenced in a study of blood T cell repertoires in COVID-19 (dated by TCRdb to 2020 to 2021). Libraries were prepared through the immunoSEQ multiplex PCR assay. This is the immuneACCESS table as TCRdb keeps it, with only in-frame sequences that have V and J called. A part of the clones is gone; compared with another copy, unresolved V genes explain less than half, and the rest is unexplained. The sample records some 10,000 clones, 85% to 90% of which are singletons. The biggest ten clones account for about 22% of the sample. The sample consisted of peripheral blood. These TCRs come from a woman in her sixties or seventies with active COVID-19.

The chain links TRBV27 to TRBJ1-5, with 9 bases that match TRBD1. V gave up 5 bases and J gave up 4 bases; unmatched junction bases: 3. This CDR3 contains 14 residues. Germline values: CDR1 MNHEY, CDR2 SMNVEV (reference sequence). The CDR3 sequence: CASSPGTGNQPQHF. The CDR3, as DNA: TGTGCCAGCAGTCCTGGGACAGGGAATCAGCCCCAGCATTTT.

This rearrangement joins TRBV28 to TRBJ1-1; a possible D gene is TRBD1 (6 bases). Germline loops: CDR1 MDHEN, CDR2 SYDVKM. The CDR3 extends over 14 amino acids. Deletions cut 7 bases from V and 7 bases from J, with 19 bases between. The CDR3 DNA reads TGTGCCAGCATCCCCCCGGGGGGGCTTATTGAAGCTTTCTTT. Translation: CASIPPGGLIEAFF.

The chain couples TRBV16 to TRBJ1-2; no reliable D call. The CDR3 contains 14 residues. Germline CDR1 and CDR2: KGHSY and FQNENV. Trimming shortened V by 4 bases and J by 2 bases, and 11 bases separated the two germline ends. The CDR3 reads CASSRATGNYGYTF. CDR3 DNA: TGTGCCAGCAGCCGGGCGACGGGAAACTATGGCTACACCTTC.

The CDR3 sequence is CASSVAWGGTEAFF. DNA for the CDR3: TGTGCCAGCAGCGTCGCTTGGGGCGGCACTGAAGCTTTCTTT. V gene TRBV9 combines with J gene TRBJ1-1, with D tentatively TRBD1 (5 bases). Per germline, CDR1 SGDLS and CDR2 YYNGEE. The CDR3 sequence is 14 residues long. The germline V and J ends were trimmed by 2 bases and 4 bases, with 12 bases remaining between them.

This sequence joins TRBV10-3 and TRBJ2-7; unclear D gene. Germline CDR1 ENHRY, CDR2 SYGVKD. Trimming took off 6 bases at V and 3 bases at J, with 9 bases between the two ends. The CDR3 length is 12 residues. In nucleotides, the CDR3 is TGTGCCATCAGCGCGACTGACTACGAGCAGTACTTC. Translation: CAISATDYEQYF.

The chain employs TRBV5-1 and TRBJ1-1; D call uncertain. Germline CDR1 and CDR2: SGHRS and YFSETQ. Trimming pared 6 bases from V and 0 bases from J, leaving 15 bases between. The CDR3 contains 15 residues. This CDR3 reads CASTEGVRVNTEAFF. CDR3 in DNA: TGCGCCAGCACCGAGGGTGTTAGGGTGAACACTGAAGCTTTCTTT. Full variable domain (remainder filled in from reference TRBV5-1 and TRBJ1-1): KAGVTQTPRYLIKTRGQQVTLSCSPISGHRSVSWYQQTPGQGLQFLFEYFSETQRNKGNFPGRFSGRQFSNSRSEMNVSTLELGDSALYLCASTEGVRVNTEAFFGQGTRLTVV.

V gene TRBV3-1 (or the pseudogene TRBV3-2) combines with J gene TRBJ2-1, with TRBD2 as a possible D gene (5 bases). V was shortened by 4 bases and J by 2 bases, with 18 bases between the two germline ends. Per the germline V gene, CDR1 is LGHDT and CDR2 is YNNKEL (reference sequence). The CDR3 sequence is 17 residues long. The CDR3 reads CASSPLFSERTYNEQFF. DNA for the CDR3: TGTGCCAGCAGCCCTCTTTTTAGCGAGAGAACCTACAATGAGCAGTTCTTC.

In its sample, this clone was seen a few times. The chain joins TRBV7-9 to TRBJ2-7, with TRBD2 identical over 9 bases. With 4 bases clipped from V and 2 bases from J, the junction kept 12 bases outside the gene matches. Germline loops: CDR1 SEHNR, CDR2 FQNEAQ (reference sequence). This CDR3 is 17 amino acids long. The CDR3 coding sequence is TGTGCCAGCAGCTCCCTCATCGGGGCGGGAGGGACCTACGAGCAGTACTTC. Encoded protein: CASSSLIGAGGTYEQYF.

The rearrangement joins TRBV7-8 to TRBJ2-5; 9 bases map to TRBD2. V shed 1 base, J shed 4 bases, and the junction held 13 bases outside the gene matches. The length of the CDR3 is 18 residues. Germline V gene sequence: CDR1 SGHVS, CDR2 FQNEAQ. In DNA form, the CDR3 reads TGTGCCAGCAGCTTAGATGCCGGACTAGCGCGGGAGTCAGAGACCCAGTACTTC. Translating it yields CASSLDAGLARESETQYF.

In this sample, this clone turned up once. The gene calls are TRBV5-1 and TRBJ2-7; tentative D call: TRBD2 (5 bases). The length of the CDR3 is 14 residues. Germline V gives CDR1 SGHRS, CDR2 YFSETQ. Trimming pared 4 bases from V and 7 bases from J, leaving 18 bases between. Here the CDR3 DNA reads TGCGCCAGCAGCATTAATGACCTTACGGGAGAGCAGTACTTC. Amino acids: CASSINDLTGEQYF.

The CDR3 here is CASSYRLYQPQHF. The CDR3 coding sequence is TGTGCCAGCAGTTATCGGTTATATCAGCCCCAGCATTTT. V usage is TRBV12-3 or TRBV12-4 and J usage is TRBJ1-5; the D is unclear. This CDR3 has 13 amino acids. V lost 4 bases to trimming and J lost 5 bases, with 9 bases between them.

The chain couples TRBV28 to TRBJ1-2; the D is unclear. V lost 4 bases and J 0 bases, leaving 6 bases between the germline ends. This CDR3 comprises 13 residues. CDR1 is MDHEN and CDR2 is SYDVKM in the germline V gene. DNA for the CDR3: TGTGCCAGCAGTTCATTCCCTAACTATGGCTACACCTTC. Translation: CASSSFPNYGYTF.

The rearrangement uses TRBV5-4 and TRBJ1-1, with D possibly being TRBD1 (5 bases). The CDR3 runs 14 residues. V was cut by 4 bases and J by 3 bases, with 13 bases left in between. Looked up from germline, CDR1 is SGHNT and CDR2 is YYREEE (reference sequence). The CDR3 sequence is CASSKTSTDTEAFF. The CDR3 region has the DNA TGTGCCAGCAGCAAAACCTCGACAGACACTGAAGCTTTCTTT.

V is TRBV24-1 and J is TRBJ2-5; D is ambiguous. CDR1 is KGHDR, CDR2 SFDVKD, per germline. The CDR3 has 12 amino acids. Trimming pared 4 bases from V and 4 bases from J, leaving 6 bases between. The DNA for the CDR3 is TGTGCCACCAGTGACGAGGTAGAGACCCAGTACTTC. As protein: CATSDEVETQYF.

This chain connects TRBV2 to TRBJ2-5, with 10 bases that match TRBD1. The CDR3 runs to 16 residues. Germline CDR1 reads SNHLY; CDR2 reads FYNNEI. After removal of 5 bases from V and 6 bases from J, the junction contained 12 bases not matched to a gene. The CDR3 DNA reads TGTGCCAGCAGTCCGCTCGCCGGGACAGGGGTGAAGACCCAGTACTTC. Protein sequence: CASSPLAGTGVKTQYF.

The J gene is TRBJ1-2, the V gene TRBV2; TRBD1 agrees at 9 bases. Unmatched junction bases numbered 1, after V lost 6 bases and J lost 2 bases. The germline gives CDR1 SNHLY, CDR2 FYNNEI. The CDR3 has 13 residues. This chain's CDR3 is CASSGTGNYGYTF. The CDR3 DNA reads as TGTGCCAGCAGCGGGACAGGGAACTATGGCTACACCTTC.

This rearrangement joins TRBV15 to TRBJ2-1; possible D gene TRBD2, 6 bases. V lost 4 bases and J 2 bases, leaving 15 bases between the germline ends. The V gene's germline CDR1 is LNHNV and CDR2 YYDKDF (reference sequence). The CDR3 spans 16 residues. CDR3 sequence reads: CATSNPGAGPYNEQFF. The CDR3 nucleotides are TGTGCCACCAGCAATCCCGGGGCGGGACCCTACAATGAGCAGTTCTTC.

This clone was seen a handful of times. V gene TRBV5-1 combines with J gene TRBJ2-5; 8 positions match TRBD1. J lost 2 bases, V lost 0 bases, and 3 bases had no gene match. The CDR3 covers 15 residues. Germline V CDR1 and CDR2: SGHRS, YFSETQ. The CDR3 loop is CASSLAGGVQETQYF. CDR3 in DNA: TGCGCCAGCAGCTTGGCAGGGGGCGTACAAGAGACCCAGTACTTC.

The chain carries TRBV28 and TRBJ2-7; TRBD1 agrees at 8 bases. Losses at the gene ends were 6 bases for V and 5 bases for J; bases not matched to a gene: 9. The CDR3 loop spans 14 amino acids. Per the germline V gene, CDR1 is MDHEN and CDR2 is SYDVKM. CDR3 nucleotide sequence: TGTGCCAGCAGAATAACAGGGGGAGGCGACGAGCAGTACGTC. Protein product: CASRITGGGDEQYV.

The CDR3, as DNA: TGTGCCAGCAGCGAGGACGGGACAGGGAAAAGCACAGATACGCAGTATTTT. This codes for CASSEDGTGKSTDTQYF. The chain employs TRBV9 and TRBJ2-3, with 9 bases fitting TRBD1. Trimming took 3 bases from V and 0 from J; bases not matched to a gene: 8. The germline V gene has CDR1 SGDLS and CDR2 YYNGEE. The CDR3 covers 17 residues.

Concerning this clone: At one boundary the junction diverges from the germline segment, which might be a read error. The V call is TRBV10-3, the J call TRBJ2-3; 8 bases fit TRBD2. Germline CDR1 is ENHRY and CDR2 is SYGVKD. The CDR3 has 12 amino acids. In nucleotides, the CDR3 is TGCAACACCGGGGGGGACCCAGATACGCAGTATTTT. As protein: CNTGGDPDTQYF.

The chain is built from TRBV2 and TRBJ1-5; TRBD1 matches 10 bases. The CDR3 has 17 residues. The junction had 11 bases not matched to a gene; V was cut back by 7 bases and J by 2 bases. Per the germline V gene, CDR1 is SNHLY and CDR2 is FYNNEI. The CDR3 protein is CASTTGTGDGGNQPQHF. The CDR3 DNA reads TGTGCCAGCACCACCGGGACAGGGGATGGAGGCAATCAGCCCCAGCATTTT.

This chain links TRBV5-6 with TRBJ1-1, with 12 bases matching TRBD1. This CDR3 has 19 amino acids. CDR1 and CDR2 (germline): SGHDT, YYEEEE. Unmatched junction bases numbered 18, after V lost 4 bases and J lost 5 bases. This CDR3 reads CASSRVPGQGALVYTEAFF. In DNA, the CDR3 is TGTGCCAGCAGCAGAGTCCCGGGACAGGGGGCGCTTGTATATACTGAAGCTTTCTTT.